This TCR beta chain was recorded in a study of blood T cells in healthy people across ages. Study-wide findings and caveats: Significant beta diversity loss was already apparent by age around 36, declining roughly linearly. Investigators viewed diversity estimates from one million T cells as underestimates, the study reported.

Through a sample-barcoded 5' primer and a J-beta primer mix, a second PCR was run for roughly 6 to 11 cycles. TCRdb independently ran MiXCR on the 5' RACE reads; one entry per CDR3 protein. Of more than 800,000 distinct CDR3 sequences listed, more than 25% are singletons. Donors ranged from 6 to 90 years old and were healthy Caucasians in Russia. Per-sample yields of isolated PBMCs were at least 6 million. Trimming pared 2 bases from V and 2 bases from J, leaving 6 bases between. The CDR3 has 13 residues. Germline V CDR1 and CDR2: SGHTA, FQGNSA. This clonotype was seen once. The antigen is unknown. A read error is possible here, since a much larger clone lies one base away.

The chain recombines TRBV7-2 with TRBJ1-2; no firm D call. The sequencing input was blood. The sequence was obtained from an elderly woman in good health. The CDR3, as DNA: TGTGCCAGCAGCTTATGGGTAAACTATGGCTACACCTTC. Encoded protein: CASSLWVNYGYTF. The entire variable domain, with the rest obtained from reference TRBV7-2 and TRBJ1-2, is as follows: GAGVSQSPSNKVTEKGKDVELRCDPISGHTALYWYRQSLGQGLEFLIYFQGNSAPDKSGLPSDRFSAERTGGSVSTLTIQRTQQEDSAVYLCASSLWVNYGYTFGSGTRLTVV.